This passage covers 21 T cell receptor beta chains from one sample sequenced in a study of beta chain features in type 1 diabetes. All of the isolated RNA was reverse transcribed, so expressed TCRB transcripts were sequenced. TCRdb keeps only in-frame clones here, not all; method: immunoSEQ multiplex PCR. The data contain roughly 300,000 clones, approximately 8% of them singletons. Sequencing was carried out using central memory CD4+ T cells from blood. These receptors all come from a woman under 30 in good health.

This clone appeared a few times. The chain recombines TRBV29-1 with TRBJ2-1, with unresolved D. Germline values: CDR1 SQVTM, CDR2 ANQGSEA. V lost 8 bases, J lost 2 bases, and 7 bases lay in between. The CDR3 runs 11 residues. The CDR3 protein is CSSVAYNEQFF. The CDR3, as DNA: TGCAGCTCAGTGGCCTACAATGAGCAGTTCTTC.

This clone was observed a few times. DNA of the CDR3: TGTGCCAGCAGCCAAAGGGCTAGCGGGACTTACAATGAGCAGTTCTTC. Residues: CASSQRASGTYNEQFF. The chain is built from TRBV4-2 and TRBJ2-1; 9 positions agree with TRBD2. CDR3 length equals 16 residues. Germline V gene lookup returns CDR1 LGHNA and CDR2 YNFKEQ. The V segment lost 2 bases and the J segment 4 bases; nucleotides outside the gene matches: 6.

As regards this clone: Other nucleotide sequences from this sample produce the same CDR3. V usage is TRBV27 and J usage is TRBJ2-6; D is undetermined. CDR1 and CDR2 from the germline V gene are MNHEY and SMNVEV (reference sequence). This CDR3 comprises 14 residues. Trimming pared 5 bases from V and 0 bases from J, leaving 5 bases between. In DNA form, the CDR3 reads TGTGCCAGCAGTGGTGACTCTGGGGCCAACGTCCTGACTTTC. Translating it yields CASSGDSGANVLTF.

Only a few counts were recorded for this clone. V and J are TRBV2 and TRBJ2-5, with D unresolved. The CDR3 covers 13 residues. Per the germline V gene, CDR1 is SNHLY and CDR2 is FYNNEI. Trimming removed 10 bases at V and 2 bases at J, with 14 bases between. The CDR3 region is CATQTIIQETQYF. For the CDR3, the DNA is TGTGCCACGCAAACGATAATACAAGAGACCCAGTACTTC.

The chain combines TRBV6-5 with TRBJ2-3; possibly TRBD2 for D (6 bases). This CDR3 has 14 residues. The germline CDR1 and CDR2 sequences are MNHEY and SVGAGI. The V end lost 7 bases, the J end lost 4 bases, and 15 bases lay between the germline ends. The CDR3 sequence is CASISRGGSDTQYF. In DNA form, the CDR3 reads TGTGCCAGCATTAGTAGGGGAGGTTCAGATACGCAGTATTTT.

There are a few counts of this clone. The chain combines TRBV7-2 with TRBJ2-7; 12 bases line up with TRBD2. Germline trimming cut 1 base from V and 2 bases from J; bases unmatched to any gene: 0. CDR1 is SGHTA, CDR2 FQGNSA, per germline. This CDR3 is built from 15 residues. DNA of the CDR3: TGTGCCAGCAGCTTAGGACTAGCGGGAGCCTACGAGCAGTACTTC. Translation gives CASSLGLAGAYEQYF.

This clone was found a few times. J is TRBJ2-1 and V is TRBV5-1; 10 nucleotides match TRBD2. The trim removed 0 bases at V and 2 bases at J, leaving 2 bases unmatched. The CDR3 has 16 residues. Germline loops: CDR1 SGHRS, CDR2 YFSETQ. The CDR3 DNA follows: TGCGCCAGCAGCTTGGATAGCGGGAGGACCTACAATGAGCAGTTCTTC. It encodes CASSLDSGRTYNEQFF.

This clone occurred a few times. This sequence joins TRBV7-2 and TRBJ1-2; D is ambiguous. This CDR3 has 14 amino acids. Deletions cut 4 bases from V and 2 bases from J, with 11 bases between. Germline lookup yields CDR1 SGHTA and CDR2 FQGNSA. CDR3 protein: CASSSPGVNYGYTF. The CDR3 nucleotides are TGTGCCAGCAGCTCCCCAGGAGTGAACTATGGCTACACCTTC.

The chain combines TRBV7-2 with TRBJ2-1, with 7 positions matching TRBD2. This CDR3 has 15 amino acids. The trim removed 1 base at V and 7 bases at J, leaving 7 bases unmatched. Germline V gene lookup returns CDR1 SGHTA and CDR2 FQGNSA. This chain's CDR3 is CASSLVVAGGNEQFF. The CDR3 DNA follows: TGTGCCAGCAGCTTAGTGGTAGCGGGCGGGAATGAGCAGTTCTTC.

This clone was picked up a small number of times. This chain connects TRBV28 to TRBJ2-7, with D possibly matching TRBD1 (5 bases). CDR3 length: 16 amino acids. V shed 3 bases and J shed 3 bases, with 18 bases lying between them. Germline CDR1 is MDHEN and CDR2 is SYDVKM. CDR3 nucleotides: TGTGCCAGCAGTTTTTTTTCCCCACCAGGGAACTACGAGCAGTACTTC. It is translated as CASSFFSPPGNYEQYF. Complete variable domain (other parts from reference TRBV28 and TRBJ2-7): DVKVTQSSRYLVKRTGEKVFLECVQDMDHENMFWYRQDPGLGLRLIYFSYDVKMKEKGDIPEGYSVSREKKERFSLILESASTNQTSMYLCASSFFSPPGNYEQYFGPGTRLTVT.

The chain carries TRBV2 and TRBJ2-2; no reliable D call. The CDR3 totals 13 residues. Germline CDR1 is SNHLY and CDR2 is FYNNEI. Trimming stripped 4 bases from V and 2 bases from J, with 5 bases between. The DNA of the CDR3 is TGTGCCAGCAGTGTACTTAACACCGGGGAGCTGTTTTTT. It yields the protein CASSVLNTGELFF.

This clone was counted only a few times. This chain connects TRBV4-2 to TRBJ2-2, with D tentatively TRBD2 (6 bases). V lost 5 bases and J 5 bases, leaving 18 bases between the germline ends. This CDR3 region has 16 residues. Germline V gives CDR1 LGHNA, CDR2 YNFKEQ. The CDR3 sequence is CASSLGLALRTGELFF. DNA of the CDR3: TGTGCCAGCAGCTTGGGGCTAGCGCTACGAACCGGGGAGCTGTTTTTT.

A remark on this clone: One end of the junction varies from germline; a read error may be responsible. This chain connects TRBV14 to TRBJ2-1; D is possibly TRBD2 (6 bases). The V gene's germline CDR1 is SGHDN and CDR2 FVKESK. The CDR3 loop spans 12 amino acids. This CDR3 reads CASSQDRRVDLF. The CDR3 nucleotides are TGTGCCAGCAGCCAAGATAGGAGGGTGGACCTCTTC.

This chain connects TRBV7-2 to TRBJ2-3, with TRBD2 matching over 15 bases. Germline CDR1 is SGHTA and CDR2 is FQGNSA. This CDR3 has 16 amino acids. V shed 7 bases, J shed 4 bases, and the junction held 6 bases outside the gene matches. The CDR3 reads CASNPGLAGGSDTQYF. The CDR3 DNA sequence: TGTGCCAGCAACCCCGGACTAGCGGGAGGGTCAGATACGCAGTATTTT.

The CDR3 is CASSYRDGIGAFF. In DNA, the CDR3 is TGTGCCAGCAGCTACAGGGACGGTATTGGAGCTTTCTTT. The V call is TRBV7-9, the J call TRBJ1-1, with a possible D match to TRBD1 (6 bases). V lost 4 bases and J lost 10, with 16 bases in between. Germline-derived CDR1 and CDR2 are SEHNR and FQNEAQ (reference sequence). The CDR3 loop spans 13 amino acids.

This clone occurred a few times. The chain uses TRBV7-3 and TRBJ2-1; D call uncertain. V was pared by 4 bases and J by 7 bases, with 11 bases between. From germline, CDR1 is SGHTA and CDR2 FQGTGA. The CDR3 length is 13 residues. In nucleotides, the CDR3 is TGTGCCAGCAGCTCAGATCGGGCTAATGAGCAGTTCTTC. Translated: CASSSDRANEQFF.

The sample holds many counts of this clone. In the same sample, other DNA sequences code for this CDR3. The chain carries TRBV18 and TRBJ2-5, with 9 nucleotides matching TRBD1. The length of the CDR3 is 14 residues. Per the germline V gene, CDR1 is KGHSH and CDR2 is LQKENI. The trim removed 6 bases at V and 2 bases at J, leaving 4 bases unmatched. The CDR3 bases are TGTGCCAGCTCCCCGGGACAGGGACAAGAGACCCAGTACTTC. Translating gives CASSPGQGQETQYF.

The table lists this clone with a few counts. The gene calls are TRBV5-1 and TRBJ2-3, with D possibly matching TRBD1 (5 bases). The CDR3 extends over 14 amino acids. CDR1 SGHRS and CDR2 YFSETQ come from the germline V gene. Trimming took off 4 bases at V and 2 bases at J, with 11 bases between the two ends. CDR3 region: CASSPDTLTDTQYF. The CDR3 coding sequence is TGCGCCAGCAGCCCGGACACCCTCACAGATACGCAGTATTTT.

This clone came up a few times. This specimen includes other DNA sequences encoding the same CDR3. The chain carries TRBV5-1 and TRBJ2-7, with 11 bases aligning to TRBD1. CDR1 is SGHRS, CDR2 YFSETQ, per germline. Losses at the gene ends were 4 bases for V and 4 bases for J; bases not matched to a gene: 4. The CDR3 totals 14 residues. The CDR3 is CASSPGQGAYEQYF. The CDR3 bases are TGCGCCAGCAGCCCTGGACAGGGGGCTTACGAGCAGTACTTC.

The sample holds a few counts of this clone. The V and J genes are TRBV5-4 and TRBJ2-5; D gene unclear. The CDR3 has 14 amino acids. V dropped 0 bases and J dropped 0 bases, with 6 bases sitting between them. Germline lookup yields CDR1 SGHNT and CDR2 YYREEE (reference sequence). CDR3 residues: CASSLGTHQETQYF. The CDR3, as DNA: TGTGCCAGCAGCTTGGGGACCCACCAAGAGACCCAGTACTTC.

This clone was counted between two and nine times. This chain uses TRBV18 with TRBJ1-2, with D maybe TRBD1 (6 bases). CDR3 length equals 14 residues. Germline V lookup: CDR1 KGHSH, CDR2 LQKENI. The V end lost 3 bases, the J end lost 4 bases, and 12 bases lay between the germline ends. The CDR3 is CASSPDSGLYGYTF. The CDR3 DNA reads TGTGCCAGCTCACCGGACAGTGGACTCTATGGCTACACCTTC.